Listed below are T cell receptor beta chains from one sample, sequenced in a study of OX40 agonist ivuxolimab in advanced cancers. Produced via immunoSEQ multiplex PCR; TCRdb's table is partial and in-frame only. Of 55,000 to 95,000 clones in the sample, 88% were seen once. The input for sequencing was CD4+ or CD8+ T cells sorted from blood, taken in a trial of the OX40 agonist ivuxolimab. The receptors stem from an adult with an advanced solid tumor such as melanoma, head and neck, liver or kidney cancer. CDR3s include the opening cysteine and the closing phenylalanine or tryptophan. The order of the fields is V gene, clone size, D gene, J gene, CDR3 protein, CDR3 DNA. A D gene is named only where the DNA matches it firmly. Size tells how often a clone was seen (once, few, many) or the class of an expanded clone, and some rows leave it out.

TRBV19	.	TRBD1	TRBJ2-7	CASSPLGQGRRSYEQYF	TGTGCCAGTAGTCCCCTGGGACAGGGGAGGAGGTCCTACGAGCAGTACTTC
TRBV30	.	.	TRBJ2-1	CAWSVNEQFF	TGTGCCTGGAGTGTCAATGAGCAGTTCTTC
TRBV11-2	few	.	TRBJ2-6	CASSHRAGANVLTF	TGTGCCAGCTCCCACAGAGCTGGGGCCAACGTCCTGACTTTC
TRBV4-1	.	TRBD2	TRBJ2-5	CASSQGTSGGETQYF	TGCGCCAGCAGCCAAGGGACTAGCGGAGGAGAGACCCAGTACTTC
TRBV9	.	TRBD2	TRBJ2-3	CASSQRLAGVSDTQYF	TGTGCCAGCAGTCAGAGACTAGCGGGAGTTTCCGATACGCAGTATTTT
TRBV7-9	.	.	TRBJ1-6	CASSPPGIVHSPLHF	TGTGCCAGCAGCCCACCGGGGATTGTTCATTCACCCCTCCACTTT
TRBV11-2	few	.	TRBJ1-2	CASSQTSVNYGYTF	TGTGCCAGCAGCCAAACATCGGTTAACTATGGCTACACCTTC
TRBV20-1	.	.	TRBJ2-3	CSARYSYTQYF	TGCAGTGCTAGATACTCCTATACGCAGTATTTT
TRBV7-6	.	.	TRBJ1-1	CASSLDTGSREAFF	TGTGCCAGCAGCTTAGATACAGGGTCGCGAGAAGCTTTCTTT
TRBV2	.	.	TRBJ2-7	CASRIHPTNEQYF	TGTGCCAGCAGGATCCATCCTACTAACGAGCAGTACTTC
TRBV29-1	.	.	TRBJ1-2	CSAPRHRDYGYTF	TGCAGCGCCCCTAGACATAGGGACTATGGCTACACCTTC
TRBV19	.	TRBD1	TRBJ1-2	CATTLQGASNYGYTF	TGTGCCACCACCCTACAGGGGGCTTCTAACTATGGCTACACCTTC
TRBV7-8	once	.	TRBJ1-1	CASSSTGRTEAFF	TGTGCCAGCAGCTCAACAGGGCGTACTGAAGCTTTCTTT
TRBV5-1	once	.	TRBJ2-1	CASSLDTSPNEQFF	TGCGCCAGCAGTCTGGACACAAGCCCCAATGAGCAGTTCTTC
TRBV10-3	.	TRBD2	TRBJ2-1	CASKLAGSGEQFF	TGTGCCAGTAAACTAGCGGGATCGGGTGAGCAGTTCTTC
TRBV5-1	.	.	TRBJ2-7	CASSFIQGAHEQYF	TGCGCCAGCAGCTTCATCCAAGGGGCCCACGAGCAGTACTTC
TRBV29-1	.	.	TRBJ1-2	CSVEEFGRVHDGYTF	TGCAGCGTTGAGGAGTTCGGCAGGGTACATGATGGCTACACCTTC
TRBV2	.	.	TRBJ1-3	CASRARIWGPSSGNTIYF	TGTGCCAGCAGGGCCCGAATATGGGGGCCCAGCTCTGGAAACACCATATATTTT
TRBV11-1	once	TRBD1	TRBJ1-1	CASSFDRGRNTEAFF	TGTGCCAGCAGCTTTGACAGGGGCCGGAACACTGAAGCTTTCTTT
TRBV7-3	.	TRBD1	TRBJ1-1	CASSPGGTEILKAFF	TGTGCCAGCAGCCCAGGGGGGACGGAAATACTGAAAGCTTTCTTT
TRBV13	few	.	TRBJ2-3	CASRSMTTTDTQYF	TGTGCCAGCAGAAGCATGACTACCACAGATACGCAGTATTTT
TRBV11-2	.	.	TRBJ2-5	CASSLARGRGETQYF	TGTGCCAGCAGCTTAGCCCGGGGGAGGGGGGAGACCCAGTACTTC
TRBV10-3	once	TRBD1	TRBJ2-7	CAISEFPGQGYEQYF	TGTGCCATCAGTGAGTTTCCGGGACAGGGGTACGAGCAGTACTTC
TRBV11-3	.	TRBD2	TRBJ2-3	CASKLAGGPPDTQYF	TGTGCCAGCAAACTAGCGGGAGGTCCCCCAGATACGCAGTATTTT
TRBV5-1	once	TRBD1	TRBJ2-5	CASSAVTGQETQYF	TGCGCCAGCAGCGCCGTGACAGGGCAAGAGACCCAGTACTTC
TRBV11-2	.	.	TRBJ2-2	CASSLAIGGLRTGELFF	TGTGCCAGCAGCTTAGCAATAGGTGGTTTACGAACCGGGGAGCTGTTTTTT
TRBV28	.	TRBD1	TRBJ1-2	CASRSGTGAIGYTF	TGTGCCAGCAGGTCCGGGACAGGGGCGATTGGCTACACCTTC
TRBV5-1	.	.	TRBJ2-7	CASSVGVAYEQYF	TGCGCCAGCAGCGTGGGGGTAGCCTACGAGCAGTACTTC
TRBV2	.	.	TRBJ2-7	CASSGGLSGVNEQYF	TGTGCCAGCAGTGGTGGGCTTTCCGGGGTCAACGAGCAGTACTTC
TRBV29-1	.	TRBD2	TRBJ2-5	CSVPSGGAAETQYF	TGCAGCGTTCCTAGCGGGGGGGCCGCAGAGACCCAGTACTTC
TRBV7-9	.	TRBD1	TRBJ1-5	CASRWTGDSNQPQHF	TGTGCCAGCAGATGGACAGGGGATAGCAATCAGCCCCAGCATTTT
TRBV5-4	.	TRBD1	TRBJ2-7	CASSLWGTGAPEQYF	TGTGCCAGCAGCTTGTGGGGGACAGGGGCGCCCGAGCAGTACTTC
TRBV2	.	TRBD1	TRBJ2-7	CASGRTGDYEQYF	TGTGCCAGCGGAAGGACAGGGGACTACGAGCAGTACTTC
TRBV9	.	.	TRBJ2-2	CASSATGELFF	TGTGCCAGCAGCGCCACCGGGGAGCTGTTTTTT
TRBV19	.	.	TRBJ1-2	CASRTDIYGYTF	TGTGCCAGTAGGACAGACATCTATGGCTACACCTTC
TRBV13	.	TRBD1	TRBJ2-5	CASRQKGAETQYF	TGTGCCAGCCGGCAAAAGGGGGCGGAGACCCAGTACTTC